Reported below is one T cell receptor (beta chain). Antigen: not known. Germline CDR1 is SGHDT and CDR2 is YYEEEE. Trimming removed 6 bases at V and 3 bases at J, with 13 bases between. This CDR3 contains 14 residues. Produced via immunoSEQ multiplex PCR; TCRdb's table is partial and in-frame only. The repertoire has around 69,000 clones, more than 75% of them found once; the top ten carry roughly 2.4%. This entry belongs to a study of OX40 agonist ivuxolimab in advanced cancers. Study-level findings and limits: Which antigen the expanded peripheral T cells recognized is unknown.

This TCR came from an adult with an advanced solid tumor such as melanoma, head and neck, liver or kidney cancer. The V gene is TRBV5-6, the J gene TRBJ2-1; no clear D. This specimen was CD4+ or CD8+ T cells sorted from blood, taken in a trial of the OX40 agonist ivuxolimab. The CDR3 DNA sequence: TGTGCCAGCACCTTCTGGCCCTACTACAATGAGCAGTTCTTC. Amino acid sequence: CASTFWPYYNEQFF.